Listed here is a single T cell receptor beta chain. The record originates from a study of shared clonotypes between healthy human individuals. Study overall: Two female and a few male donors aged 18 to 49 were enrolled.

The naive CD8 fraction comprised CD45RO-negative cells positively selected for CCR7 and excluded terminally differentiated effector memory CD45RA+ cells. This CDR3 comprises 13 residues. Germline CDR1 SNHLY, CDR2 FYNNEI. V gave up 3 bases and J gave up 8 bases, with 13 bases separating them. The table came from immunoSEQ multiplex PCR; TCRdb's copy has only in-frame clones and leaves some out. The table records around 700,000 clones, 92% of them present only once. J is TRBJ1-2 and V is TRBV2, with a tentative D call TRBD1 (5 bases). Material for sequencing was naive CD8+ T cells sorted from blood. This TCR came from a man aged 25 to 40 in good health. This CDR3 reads CASSEWGSYGYTF. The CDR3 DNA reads TGTGCCAGCAGTGAGTGGGGGAGTTACGGCTACACCTTC. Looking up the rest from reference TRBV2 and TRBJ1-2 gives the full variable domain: EPEVTQTPSHQVTQMGQEVILRCVPISNHLYFYWYRQILGQKVEFLVSFYNNEISEKSEIFDDQFSVERPDGSNFTLKIRSTKLEDSAMYFCASSEWGSYGYTFGSGTRLTVV.